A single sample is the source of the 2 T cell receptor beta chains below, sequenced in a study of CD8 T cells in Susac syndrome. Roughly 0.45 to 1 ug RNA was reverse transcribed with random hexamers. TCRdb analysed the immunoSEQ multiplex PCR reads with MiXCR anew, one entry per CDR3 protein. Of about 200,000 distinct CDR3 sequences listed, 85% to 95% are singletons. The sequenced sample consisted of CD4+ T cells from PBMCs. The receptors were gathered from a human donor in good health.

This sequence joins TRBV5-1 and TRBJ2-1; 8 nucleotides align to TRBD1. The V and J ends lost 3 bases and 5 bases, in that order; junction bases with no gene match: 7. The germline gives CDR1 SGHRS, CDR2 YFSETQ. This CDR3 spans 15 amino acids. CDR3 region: CASSYVIQGDNEQFF. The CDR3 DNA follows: TGCGCCAGCAGCTACGTCATACAGGGGGACAATGAGCAGTTCTTC.

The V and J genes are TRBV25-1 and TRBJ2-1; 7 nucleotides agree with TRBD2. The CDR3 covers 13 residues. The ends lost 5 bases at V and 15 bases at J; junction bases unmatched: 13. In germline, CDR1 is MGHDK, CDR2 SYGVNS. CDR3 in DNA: TGTGCCAGCAGTACGGGACTATCCCGGGCGGCGTTCTTC. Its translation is CASSTGLSRAAFF.